This entry is about one T cell receptor beta chain. Its specificity is not known. V lost 0 bases to trimming and J lost 6 bases; unmatched junction nucleotides: 5. CDR1 is SGHRS and CDR2 is YFSETQ in the germline V gene. The CDR3 covers 14 residues. The sample belongs to a study of T-cell memory formation after mild COVID-19. TCRdb re-called the 5' RACE reads through MiXCR, storing one row per CDR3 protein. Of about 350,000 distinct CDR3 sequences detected, 12% to 15% appear once; the ten largest clones hold 22%. Points from the study as a whole: A second wave of clones peaked on day 37, and their SARS-CoV-2 specificity went unconfirmed. That cross-reactive memory joined was suggested by some responding clones appearing in pre-infection memory. Most CD4+ clones that shrank were in CM and EM, while CD8+ ones turned up in EMRA.

This chain joins TRBV5-1 and TRBJ2-7, with 8 positions matching TRBD2. This TCR came from a young man who had mild COVID-19 (a few samples of this study predate the infection). Cell type and time point are not known. Sample: PBMCs or a T cell subset sorted from them (not recorded which). The CDR3 reads CASSLELAVPEQYF. The DNA of the CDR3 is TGCGCCAGCAGCTTGGAACTAGCGGTCCCCGAGCAGTACTTC. Using reference TRBV5-1 and TRBJ2-7 for the parts outside the CDR3, the full variable domain is KAGVTQTPRYLIKTRGQQVTLSCSPISGHRSVSWYQQTPGQGLQFLFEYFSETQRNKGNFPGRFSGRQFSNSRSEMNVSTLELGDSALYLCASSLELAVPEQYFGPGTRLTVT.